This TCR beta chain was documented in a study of beta chain features in type 1 diabetes. Points on this clone: Antigen: not known.

Naive, central memory, regulatory and stem cell-like memory cells within the CD4+ compartment were sorted using CD45RO/CCR7/CD25/CD127/CD95/CD27. Expressed TCRB transcripts were sequenced, since all the RNA that had been isolated was reverse transcribed. Measured with immunoSEQ multiplex PCR; TCRdb has only the in-frame clones, and not every one. The sample gives around 240,000 clones, 55% to 70% of which show up once; about 0.05% is in the top ten. Study-wide results and caveats: It was possible that PCR favored shorter templates, equally so in patients and controls.

Germline loops: CDR1 SGHTA, CDR2 FQGNSA. V lost 1 base to trimming and J lost 7 bases; unmatched junction nucleotides: 8. The CDR3 loop spans 15 amino acids. Material: naive CD4+ T cells from blood. This chain uses TRBV7-2 with TRBJ1-1; 8 nucleotides align to TRBD1. This clonotype was obtained from a man aged 25 to 40 in good health. CDR3 amino acids: CASSLGPLQGVEAFF. The CDR3 region has the DNA TGTGCCAGCAGCTTAGGCCCTCTACAGGGGGTTGAAGCTTTCTTT.